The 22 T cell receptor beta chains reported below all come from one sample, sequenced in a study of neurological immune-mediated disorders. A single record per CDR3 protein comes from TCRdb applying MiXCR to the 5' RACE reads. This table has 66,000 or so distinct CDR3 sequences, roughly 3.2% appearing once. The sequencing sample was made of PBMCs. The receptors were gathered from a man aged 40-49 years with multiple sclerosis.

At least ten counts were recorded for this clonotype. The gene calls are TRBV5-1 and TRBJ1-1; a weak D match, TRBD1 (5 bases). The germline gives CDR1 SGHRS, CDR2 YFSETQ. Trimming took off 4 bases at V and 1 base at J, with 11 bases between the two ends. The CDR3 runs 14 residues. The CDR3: CASSGGLANTEAFF. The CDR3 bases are TGCGCCAGCAGCGGGGGACTGGCGAACACTGAAGCTTTCTTT.

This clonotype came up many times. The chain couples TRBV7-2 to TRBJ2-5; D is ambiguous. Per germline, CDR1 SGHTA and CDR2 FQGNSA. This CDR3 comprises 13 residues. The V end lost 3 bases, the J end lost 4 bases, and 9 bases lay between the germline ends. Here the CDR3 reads CASSFPDGETQYF. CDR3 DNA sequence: TGTGCCAGCAGCTTCCCGGACGGAGAGACCCAGTACTTC.

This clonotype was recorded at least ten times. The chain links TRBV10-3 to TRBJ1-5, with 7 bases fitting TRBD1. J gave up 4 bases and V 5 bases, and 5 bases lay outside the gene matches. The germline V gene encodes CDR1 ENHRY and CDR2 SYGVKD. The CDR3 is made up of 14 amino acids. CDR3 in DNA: TGTGCCATCAGTCAAGACAGGGAAAATCAGCCCCAGCATTTT. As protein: CAISQDRENQPQHF.

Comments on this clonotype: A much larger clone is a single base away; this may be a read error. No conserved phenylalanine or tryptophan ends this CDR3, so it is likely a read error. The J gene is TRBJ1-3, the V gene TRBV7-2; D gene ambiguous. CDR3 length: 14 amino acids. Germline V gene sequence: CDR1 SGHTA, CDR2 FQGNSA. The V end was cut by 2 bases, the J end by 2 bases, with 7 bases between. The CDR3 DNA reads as TGTGCCAGCAGCTTATCTCTCCCTGGAAACACCATATATTGT. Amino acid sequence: CASSLSLPGNTIYC.

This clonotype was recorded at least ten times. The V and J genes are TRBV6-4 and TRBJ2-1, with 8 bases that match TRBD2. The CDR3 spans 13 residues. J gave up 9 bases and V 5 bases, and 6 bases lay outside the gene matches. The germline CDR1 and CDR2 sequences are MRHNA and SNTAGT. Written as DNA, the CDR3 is TGTGCCAGCAGTCTTGACGGGAGGGCTGAGCAGTTCTTC. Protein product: CASSLDGRAEQFF.

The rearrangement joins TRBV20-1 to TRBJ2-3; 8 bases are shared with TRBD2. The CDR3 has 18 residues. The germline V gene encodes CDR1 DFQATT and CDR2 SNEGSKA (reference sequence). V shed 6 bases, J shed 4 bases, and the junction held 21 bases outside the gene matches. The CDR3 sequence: CSAIDQGLEGGQADTQYF. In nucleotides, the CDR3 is TGCAGTGCCATCGACCAGGGACTAGAGGGGGGGCAAGCAGATACGCAGTATTTT.

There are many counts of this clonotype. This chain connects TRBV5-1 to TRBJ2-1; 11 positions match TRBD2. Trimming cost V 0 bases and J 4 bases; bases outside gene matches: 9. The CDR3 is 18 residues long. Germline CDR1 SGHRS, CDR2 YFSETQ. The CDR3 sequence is CASSLAVTSGEIYNEQFF. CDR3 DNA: TGCGCCAGCAGCTTGGCCGTGACTAGCGGGGAGATATACAATGAGCAGTTCTTC.

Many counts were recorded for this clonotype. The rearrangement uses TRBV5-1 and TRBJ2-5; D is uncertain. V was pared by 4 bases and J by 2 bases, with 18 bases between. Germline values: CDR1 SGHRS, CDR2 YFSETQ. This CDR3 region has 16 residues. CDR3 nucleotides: TGCGCCAGCAGCCCGGAACCCAACCGTGTACAAGAGACCCAGTACTTC. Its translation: CASSPEPNRVQETQYF.

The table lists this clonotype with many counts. The CDR3 DNA reads TGTGCCAGCTACAATGAGGGCAATGAGCAGTTCTTC. Translation gives CASYNEGNEQFF. The chain employs TRBV12-3 or TRBV12-4 and TRBJ2-1, with D possibly being TRBD2 (5 bases). Between the trimmed V and J ends, which lost 8 bases and 6 bases, there was a span of 11 bases. CDR3 length equals 12 residues.

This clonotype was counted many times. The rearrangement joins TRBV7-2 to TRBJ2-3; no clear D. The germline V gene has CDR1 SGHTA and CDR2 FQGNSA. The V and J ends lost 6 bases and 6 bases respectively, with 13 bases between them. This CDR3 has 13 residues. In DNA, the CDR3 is TGTGCCAGCAGACCCCTACCTAGTGATACGCAGTATTTT. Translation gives CASRPLPSDTQYF.

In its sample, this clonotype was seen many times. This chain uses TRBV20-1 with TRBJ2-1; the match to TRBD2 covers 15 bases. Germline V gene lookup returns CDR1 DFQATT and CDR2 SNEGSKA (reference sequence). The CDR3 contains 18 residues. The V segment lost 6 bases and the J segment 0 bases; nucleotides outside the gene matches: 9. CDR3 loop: CSARGTSGGQSSYNEQFF. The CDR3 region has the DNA TGCAGTGCCCGCGGGACTAGCGGGGGGCAAAGCTCCTACAATGAGCAGTTCTTC.

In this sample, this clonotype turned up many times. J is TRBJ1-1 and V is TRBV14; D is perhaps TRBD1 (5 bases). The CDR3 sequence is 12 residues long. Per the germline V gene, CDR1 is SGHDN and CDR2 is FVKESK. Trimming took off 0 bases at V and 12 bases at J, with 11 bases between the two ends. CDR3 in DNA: TGTGCCAGCAGCCAAGATCGCAGGGTGACTTTCTTT. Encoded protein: CASSQDRRVTFF.

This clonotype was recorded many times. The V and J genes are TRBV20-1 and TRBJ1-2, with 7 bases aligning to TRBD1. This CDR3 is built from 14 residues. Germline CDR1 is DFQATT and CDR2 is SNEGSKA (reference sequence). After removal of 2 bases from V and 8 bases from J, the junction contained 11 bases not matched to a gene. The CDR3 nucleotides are TGCAGTGCTAGACCGGGGACAGAGGACCTAGGCTACACCTTC. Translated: CSARPGTEDLGYTF.

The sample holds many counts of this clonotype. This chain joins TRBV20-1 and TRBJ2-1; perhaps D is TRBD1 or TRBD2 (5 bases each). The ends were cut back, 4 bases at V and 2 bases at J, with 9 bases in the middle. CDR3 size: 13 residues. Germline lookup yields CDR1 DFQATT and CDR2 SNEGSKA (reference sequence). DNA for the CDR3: TGCAGTGCTATGGGGGAACCCTACAATGAGCAGTTCTTC. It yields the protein CSAMGEPYNEQFF.

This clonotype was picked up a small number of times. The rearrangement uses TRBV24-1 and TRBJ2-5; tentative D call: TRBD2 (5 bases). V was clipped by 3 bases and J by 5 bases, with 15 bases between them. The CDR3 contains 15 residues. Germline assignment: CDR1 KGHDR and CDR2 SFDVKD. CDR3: CATSDPGETGETQYF. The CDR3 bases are TGTGCCACCAGTGATCCCGGGGAAACGGGGGAGACCCAGTACTTC.

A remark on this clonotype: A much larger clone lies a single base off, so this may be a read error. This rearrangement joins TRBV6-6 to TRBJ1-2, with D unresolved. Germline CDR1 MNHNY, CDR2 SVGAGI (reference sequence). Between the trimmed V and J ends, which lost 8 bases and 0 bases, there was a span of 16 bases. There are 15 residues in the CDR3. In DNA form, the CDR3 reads TGTGCCAGCGGAGTGACATGGGCCACTAACTATGGCTACACCTTC. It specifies CASGVTWATNYGYTF.

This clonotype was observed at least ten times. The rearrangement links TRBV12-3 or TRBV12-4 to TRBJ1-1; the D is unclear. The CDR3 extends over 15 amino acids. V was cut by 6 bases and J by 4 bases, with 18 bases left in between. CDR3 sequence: CASRPGGVVSTEAFF. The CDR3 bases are TGTGCCAGCAGGCCTGGTGGCGTCGTGAGCACTGAAGCTTTCTTT.

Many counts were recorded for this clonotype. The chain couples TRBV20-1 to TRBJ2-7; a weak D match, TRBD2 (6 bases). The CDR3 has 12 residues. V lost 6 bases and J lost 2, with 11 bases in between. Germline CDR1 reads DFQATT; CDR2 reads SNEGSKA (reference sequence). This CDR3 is CSAGDLPYEQYF. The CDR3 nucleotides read TGCAGTGCGGGGGACTTACCCTACGAGCAGTACTTC.

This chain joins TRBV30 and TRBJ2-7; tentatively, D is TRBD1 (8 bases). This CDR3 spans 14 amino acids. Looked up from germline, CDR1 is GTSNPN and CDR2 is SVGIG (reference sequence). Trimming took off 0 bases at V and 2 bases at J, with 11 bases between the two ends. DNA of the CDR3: TGTGCCTGGAGTGTACAGGGGGGGACCTACGAGCAGTACTTC. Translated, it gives CAWSVQGGTYEQYF.

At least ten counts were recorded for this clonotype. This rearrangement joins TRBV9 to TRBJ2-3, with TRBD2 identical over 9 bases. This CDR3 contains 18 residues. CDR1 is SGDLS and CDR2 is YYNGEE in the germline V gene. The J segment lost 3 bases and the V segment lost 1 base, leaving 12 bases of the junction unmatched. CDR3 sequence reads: CASSVKWERGARTDTQYF. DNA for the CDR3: TGTGCCAGCAGCGTAAAATGGGAGCGGGGGGCCAGAACAGATACGCAGTATTTT.

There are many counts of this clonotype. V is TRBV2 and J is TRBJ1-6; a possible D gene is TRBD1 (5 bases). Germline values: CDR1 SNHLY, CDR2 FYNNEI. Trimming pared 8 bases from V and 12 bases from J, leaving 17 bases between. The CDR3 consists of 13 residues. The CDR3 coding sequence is TGTGCCAGCCGTTTTGGGGGAATCGAACCCCTCCACTTT. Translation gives CASRFGGIEPLHF. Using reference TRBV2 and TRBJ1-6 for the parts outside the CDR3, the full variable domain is EPEVTQTPSHQVTQMGQEVILRCVPISNHLYFYWYRQILGQKVEFLVSFYNNEISEKSEIFDDQFSVERPDGSNFTLKIRSTKLEDSAMYFCASRFGGIEPLHFGNGTRLTVT.

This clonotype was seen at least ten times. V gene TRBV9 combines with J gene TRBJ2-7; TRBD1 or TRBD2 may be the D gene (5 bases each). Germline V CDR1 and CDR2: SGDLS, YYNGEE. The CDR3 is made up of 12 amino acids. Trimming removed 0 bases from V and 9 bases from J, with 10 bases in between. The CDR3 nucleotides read TGTGCCAGCAGCGTAGGGGACGTGGCGCAGTACTTC. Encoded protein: CASSVGDVAQYF.